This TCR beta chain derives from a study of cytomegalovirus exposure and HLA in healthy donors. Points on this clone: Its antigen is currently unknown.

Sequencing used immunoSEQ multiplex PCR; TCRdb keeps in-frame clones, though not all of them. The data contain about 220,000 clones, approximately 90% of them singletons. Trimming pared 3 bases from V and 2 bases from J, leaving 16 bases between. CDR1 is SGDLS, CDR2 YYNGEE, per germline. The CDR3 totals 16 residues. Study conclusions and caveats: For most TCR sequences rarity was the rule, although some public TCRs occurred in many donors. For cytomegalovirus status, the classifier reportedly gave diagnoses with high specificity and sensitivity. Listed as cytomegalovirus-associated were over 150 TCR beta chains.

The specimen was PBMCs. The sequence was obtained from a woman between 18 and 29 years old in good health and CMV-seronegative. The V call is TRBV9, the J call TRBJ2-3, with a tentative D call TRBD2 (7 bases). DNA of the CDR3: TGTGCCAGCAGCGGACGGGGGAGGGGGATCACAGATACGCAGTATTTT. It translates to CASSGRGRGITDTQYF.